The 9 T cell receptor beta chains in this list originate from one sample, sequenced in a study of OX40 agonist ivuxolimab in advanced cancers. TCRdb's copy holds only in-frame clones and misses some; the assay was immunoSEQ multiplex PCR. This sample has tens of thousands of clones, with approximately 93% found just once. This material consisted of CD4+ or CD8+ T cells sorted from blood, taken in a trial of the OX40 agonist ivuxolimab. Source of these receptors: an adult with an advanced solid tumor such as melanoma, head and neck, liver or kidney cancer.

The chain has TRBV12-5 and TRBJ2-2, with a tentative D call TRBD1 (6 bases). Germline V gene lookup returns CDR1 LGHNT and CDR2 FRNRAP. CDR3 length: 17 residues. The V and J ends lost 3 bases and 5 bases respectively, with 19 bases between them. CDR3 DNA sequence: TGTGCTAGTGGTTTCGGGCCTTCACTGACAGGAACCGGGGAGCTGTTTTTT. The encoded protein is CASGFGPSLTGTGELFF.

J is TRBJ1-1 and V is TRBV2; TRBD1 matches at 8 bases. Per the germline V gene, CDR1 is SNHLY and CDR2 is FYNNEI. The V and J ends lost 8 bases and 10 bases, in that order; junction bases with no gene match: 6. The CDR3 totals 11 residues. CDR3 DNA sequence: TGTGCCAGCCGCCGGGACAGGCCAGCTTTCTTT. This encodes CASRRDRPAFF.

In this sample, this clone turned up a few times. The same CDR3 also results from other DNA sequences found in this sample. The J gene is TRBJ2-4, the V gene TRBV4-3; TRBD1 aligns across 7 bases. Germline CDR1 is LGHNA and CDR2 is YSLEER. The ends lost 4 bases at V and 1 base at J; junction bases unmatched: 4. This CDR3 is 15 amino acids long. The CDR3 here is CASSRTGDAKNIQYF. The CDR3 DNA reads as TGCGCCAGCAGCCGTACAGGGGACGCCAAAAACATTCAGTACTTC.

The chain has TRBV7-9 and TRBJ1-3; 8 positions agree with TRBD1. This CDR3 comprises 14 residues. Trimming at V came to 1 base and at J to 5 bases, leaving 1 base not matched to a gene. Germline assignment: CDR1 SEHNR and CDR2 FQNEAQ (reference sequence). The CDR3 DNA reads TGTGCCAGCAGCTTAGGGGACAGGAGAAACACCATATATTTT. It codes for CASSLGDRRNTIYF.

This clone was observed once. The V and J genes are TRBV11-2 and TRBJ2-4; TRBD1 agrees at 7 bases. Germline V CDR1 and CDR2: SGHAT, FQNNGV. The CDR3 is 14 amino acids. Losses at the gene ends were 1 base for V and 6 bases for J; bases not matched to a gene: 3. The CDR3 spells CASSLGGGRNIQYF. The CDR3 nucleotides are TGTGCCAGCAGCTTAGGAGGGGGCCGAAACATTCAGTACTTC.

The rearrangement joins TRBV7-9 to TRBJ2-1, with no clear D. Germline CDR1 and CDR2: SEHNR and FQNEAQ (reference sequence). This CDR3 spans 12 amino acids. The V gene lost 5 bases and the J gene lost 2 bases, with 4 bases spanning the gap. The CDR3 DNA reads TGTGCCAGCAGCCTACCCTACAATGAGCAGTTCTTC. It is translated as CASSLPYNEQFF.

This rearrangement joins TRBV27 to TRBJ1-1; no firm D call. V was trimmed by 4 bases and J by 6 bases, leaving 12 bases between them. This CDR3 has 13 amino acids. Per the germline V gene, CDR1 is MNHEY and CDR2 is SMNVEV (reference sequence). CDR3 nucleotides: TGTGCCAGCAGTTCCGGACTCGCAGCTGAAGCTTTCTTT. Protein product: CASSSGLAAEAFF.

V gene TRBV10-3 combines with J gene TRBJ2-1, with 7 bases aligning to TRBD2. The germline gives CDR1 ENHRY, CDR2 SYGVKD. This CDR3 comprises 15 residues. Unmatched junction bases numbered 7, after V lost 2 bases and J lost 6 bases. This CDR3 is CAISEAGVMGNEQFF. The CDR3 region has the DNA TGTGCCATCAGTGAGGCGGGGGTAATGGGCAATGAGCAGTTCTTC.

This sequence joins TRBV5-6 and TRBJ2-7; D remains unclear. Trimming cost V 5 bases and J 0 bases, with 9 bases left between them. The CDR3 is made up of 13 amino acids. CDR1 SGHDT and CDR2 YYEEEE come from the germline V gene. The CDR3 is CASRVAPSYEQYF. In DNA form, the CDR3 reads TGTGCCAGCAGAGTGGCCCCCTCCTACGAGCAGTACTTC.